The 24 T cell receptor beta chains given below trace back to one sample, sequenced in a study of shared clonotypes between healthy human individuals. CD45RO-negative CD8 cells positively selected for CCR7 made up the naive population, which excluded terminally differentiated effector memory CD45RA+ cells. This table comes from immunoSEQ multiplex PCR, and its TCRdb copy is limited to in-frame clones, with some not included. The data show around 610,000 clones, about 95% seen once. Material for sequencing was naive CD8+ T cells sorted from blood. These TCRs come from a woman aged 25 to 39 in good health.

The gene calls are TRBV5-8 and TRBJ1-5; 7 bases line up with TRBD1. Trimming removed 2 bases from V and 2 bases from J; junction bases left unmatched: 4. The germline CDR1 and CDR2 sequences are SGHTS and YDEGEE. CDR3 length equals 15 residues. The CDR3 DNA reads as TGTGCCAGCAGCTTCGCAGGGGGGGGCAATCAGCCCCAGCATTTT. This gives the protein CASSFAGGGNQPQHF.

CDR3 loop: CASSHILAGELGTQYF. The CDR3 nucleotides are TGCGCCAGCAGCCACATACTAGCGGGAGAGTTGGGGACCCAGTACTTC. V is TRBV4-1 and J is TRBJ2-5; TRBD2 agrees at 11 bases. In germline, CDR1 is MGHRA, CDR2 YSYEKL. V lost 3 bases, J lost 7 bases, and 10 bases stayed unmatched. The CDR3 is 16 amino acids.

The chain joins TRBV6-5 to TRBJ1-2; D unresolved. This CDR3 is 13 amino acids long. Trimming removed 0 bases at V and 8 bases at J, with 10 bases between. Germline CDR1 reads MNHEY; CDR2 reads SVGAGI. The CDR3: CASSYSRGSGYTF. The CDR3 DNA reads as TGTGCCAGCAGTTACTCGAGAGGGAGCGGCTACACCTTC.

A few counts support this clone. This chain links TRBV29-1 with TRBJ1-1; D is perhaps TRBD1 (5 bases). CDR3 length: 11 amino acids. CDR1 and CDR2 from the germline V gene are SQVTM and ANQGSEA. V was clipped by 2 bases and J by 7 bases, with 8 bases between them. CDR3 sequence: CSVERGLEAFF. CDR3 sequence (DNA): TGCAGCGTTGAAAGGGGTCTTGAAGCTTTCTTT.

The rearrangement links TRBV6-1 to TRBJ2-2, with 8 positions matching TRBD1. Trimming cost V 6 bases and J 6 bases; bases outside gene matches: 6. The CDR3 spans 14 residues. Germline V CDR1 and CDR2: MNHNS, SASEGT. The CDR3, as DNA: TGTGCCAGCAGCAGGACAGGGTTGGCCGGGGAGCTGTTTTTT. It is translated as CASSRTGLAGELFF.

V is TRBV10-3 and J is TRBJ2-5; D remains ambiguous. V lost 6 bases, J lost 4 bases, and 15 bases lay in between. Germline V gene data show CDR1 as ENHRY and CDR2 as SYGVKD. This CDR3 has 14 amino acids. This chain's CDR3 is CAISPDSNRETQYF. In DNA, the CDR3 is TGTGCCATCAGCCCCGACTCGAATCGAGAGACCCAGTACTTC.

The rearrangement links TRBV7-6 to TRBJ2-7, with 10 bases fitting TRBD2. V shed 2 bases, J shed 2 bases, and the junction held 3 bases outside the gene matches. Germline loops: CDR1 SGHVS, CDR2 FNYEAQ. The CDR3 runs to 15 residues. CDR3 sequence reads: CASSLFSGGTYEQYF. The CDR3 DNA reads as TGTGCCAGCAGCTTATTTAGCGGGGGGACCTACGAGCAGTACTTC. The whole variable domain, filled in from reference TRBV7-6 and TRBJ2-7, reads GAGVSQSPRYKVTKRGQDVALRCDPISGHVSLYWYRQALGQGPEFLTYFNYEAQQDKSGLPNDRFSAERPEGSISTLTIQRTEQRDSAMYRCASSLFSGGTYEQYFGPGTRLTVT.

The chain combines TRBV4-1 with TRBJ2-1; weak D call: TRBD2 (6 bases). This CDR3 spans 16 amino acids. V lost 8 bases, J lost 2 bases, and 19 bases lay in between. In germline, CDR1 is MGHRA, CDR2 YSYEKL. The CDR3 here is CASAPGGLSTYNEQFF. CDR3 DNA: TGCGCCAGCGCTCCCGGAGGGCTGAGCACCTACAATGAGCAGTTCTTC.

The rearrangement links TRBV5-1 to TRBJ2-3, with a possible D match to TRBD2 (5 bases). CDR1 is SGHRS, CDR2 YFSETQ, per germline. The CDR3 sequence is 15 residues long. Trimming shortened V by 4 bases and J by 5 bases, and 17 bases separated the two germline ends. The DNA of the CDR3 is TGCGCCAGCAGCAGGGAAGGGAGTTCAGGAGATACGCAGTATTTT. Amino acid sequence: CASSREGSSGDTQYF.

The V gene is TRBV28, the J gene TRBJ2-4; D not certain. V lost 7 bases and J 13 bases, leaving 5 bases between the germline ends. The germline gives CDR1 MDHEN, CDR2 SYDVKM. The CDR3 is 8 residues long. CDR3 coding DNA: TGTGCCAGCATTGGACAGTACTTC. It is translated as CASIGQYF.

The CDR3, as DNA: TGTGCCAGCAGCTTAGGGGGGGTGGCGGGAGTGAACAATGAGCAGTTCTTC. This translates into CASSLGGVAGVNNEQFF. The chain carries TRBV11-2 and TRBJ2-1; 7 bases agree with TRBD2. The CDR3 contains 17 residues. V shed 1 base and J 5 bases; nucleotides not matched to a gene: 11. Per germline, CDR1 SGHAT and CDR2 FQNNGV.

The rearrangement links TRBV5-8 to TRBJ1-5; 8 bases align to TRBD1. The CDR3 has 16 residues. The germline CDR1 and CDR2 sequences are SGHTS and YDEGEE. The junction had 6 bases not matched to a gene; V was cut back by 3 bases and J by 1 base. CDR3 loop: CASSSGQGLSNQPQHF. The DNA for the CDR3 is TGTGCCAGCAGCTCCGGACAGGGCTTGAGCAATCAGCCCCAGCATTTT.

This chain joins TRBV6-5 and TRBJ1-4; D remains ambiguous. V dropped 0 bases and J dropped 7 bases, with 12 bases sitting between them. The germline V gene has CDR1 MNHEY and CDR2 SVGAGI. This CDR3 is built from 15 residues. CDR3 in amino acids: CASSYSYGLGEKLFF. CDR3 DNA: TGTGCCAGCAGTTACTCGTACGGGTTGGGTGAAAAACTGTTTTTT.

In regard to this clone: Other DNA sequences within the sample encode an identical CDR3. The chain combines TRBV27 with TRBJ2-1; D is undetermined. The V gene's germline CDR1 is MNHEY and CDR2 SMNVEV (reference sequence). CDR3 size: 11 residues. The germline V and J ends were trimmed by 5 bases and 7 bases, with 6 bases remaining between them. In DNA form, the CDR3 reads TGTGCCAGCAGTCTGGGGAATGAGCAGTTCTTC. Protein product: CASSLGNEQFF.

This chain joins TRBV7-9 and TRBJ2-1; D perhaps matches TRBD2 (7 bases). Germline loops: CDR1 SEHNR, CDR2 FQNEAQ (reference sequence). The CDR3 spans 16 residues. Trimming shortened V by 4 bases and J by 7 bases, and 20 bases separated the two germline ends. The CDR3 bases are TGTGCCAGCAGCTCCAGGAGGGGGGGGCTTGTAAATGAGCAGTTCTTC. Its translation: CASSSRRGGLVNEQFF.

This chain joins TRBV13 and TRBJ2-1; the match to TRBD2 covers 8 bases. Germline values: CDR1 PRHDT, CDR2 FYEKMQ (reference sequence). This CDR3 has 18 residues. Unmatched junction bases numbered 18, after V lost 6 bases and J lost 5 bases. Here the CDR3 reads CASRSNPGLVSFNNEQFF. DNA of the CDR3: TGTGCCAGCAGAAGTAACCCGGGACTAGTATCCTTTAACAATGAGCAGTTCTTC.

Comment on this clone: Other DNA sequences from this sample encode an identical CDR3 as well. The chain combines TRBV9 with TRBJ2-2; D unresolved. Germline CDR1 and CDR2: SGDLS and YYNGEE. With 4 bases removed from V and 6 bases from J, the gap between germline ends came to 7 bases. This CDR3 contains 12 residues. CDR3 protein: CASSPLSGELFF. The CDR3 DNA follows: TGTGCCAGCAGCCCTCTTTCCGGGGAGCTGTTTTTT.

CDR3 nucleotide sequence: TGTGCCAGTAGCCGAACAGGAGGTGGCTACACCTTC. Amino acid sequence: CASSRTGGGYTF. The chain combines TRBV19 with TRBJ1-2, with D possibly being TRBD1 (5 bases). Trimming removed 6 bases from V and 7 bases from J, with 12 bases in between. CDR1 LNHDA and CDR2 SQIVND come from the germline V gene (reference sequence). CDR3 size: 12 residues.

Comments on this clone: This same CDR3 is encoded by further DNA sequences in the sample. This sequence joins TRBV27 and TRBJ2-2, with 8 bases fitting TRBD1. V trimming: 2 bases; J trimming: 5 bases; junction bases outside the gene matches: 1. CDR3 size: 14 residues. Germline V gives CDR1 MNHEY, CDR2 SMNVEV (reference sequence). CDR3 sequence reads: CASSLGQGTGELFF. CDR3 sequence (DNA): TGTGCCAGCAGTTTAGGACAGGGAACCGGGGAGCTGTTTTTT.

In this sample, this clone turned up once. The chain couples TRBV19 to TRBJ2-7; tentatively, D is TRBD1 or TRBD2 (6 bases each). V was shortened by 6 bases and J by 3 bases, with 12 bases between the two germline ends. This CDR3 spans 13 amino acids. Germline CDR1 LNHDA, CDR2 SQIVND (reference sequence). The CDR3 spells CASREGGGYEQYF. CDR3 nucleotides: TGTGCCAGTAGGGAAGGGGGAGGCTACGAGCAGTACTTC. The full variable domain, rest sourced from reference TRBV19 and TRBJ2-7, is DGGITQSPKYLFRKEGQNVTLSCEQNLNHDAMYWYRQDPGQGLRLIYYSQIVNDFQKGDIAEGYSVSREKKESFPLTVTSAQKNPTAFYLCASREGGGYEQYFGPGTRLTVT.

Details on this clone: Other DNA sequences within the sample encode an identical CDR3. The chain recombines TRBV5-1 with TRBJ2-7, with D uncertain. V shed 0 bases and J shed 2 bases, with 6 bases lying between them. The CDR3 is 13 amino acids. Germline lookup yields CDR1 SGHRS and CDR2 YFSETQ. CDR3 in DNA: TGCGCCAGCAGCTTGGACGGAACCTACGAGCAGTACTTC. Its translation: CASSLDGTYEQYF.

The rearrangement links TRBV28 to TRBJ1-2; 7 nucleotides align to TRBD1. CDR1 is MDHEN and CDR2 is SYDVKM in the germline V gene. This CDR3 is 14 amino acids long. Germline trimming cut 7 bases from V and 2 bases from J; bases unmatched to any gene: 7. Written as DNA, the CDR3 is TGTGCCAGCAATATGAACAGGGGAAACTATGGCTACACCTTC. Amino acid sequence: CASNMNRGNYGYTF.

The rearrangement uses TRBV19 and TRBJ2-7; TRBD2 agrees at 8 bases. The CDR3 has 14 amino acids. Looked up from germline, CDR1 is LNHDA and CDR2 is SQIVND (reference sequence). Trimming removed 6 bases from V and 5 bases from J; junction bases left unmatched: 9. In DNA form, the CDR3 reads TGTGCCAGTAGGGATGTGACTAGCGTTAACGAGCAGTACTTC. Translating it yields CASRDVTSVNEQYF.

This rearrangement joins TRBV28 to TRBJ1-1; D gene unclear. V lost 5 bases and J 1 base, leaving 5 bases between the germline ends. The CDR3 spans 12 residues. The germline CDR1 and CDR2 sequences are MDHEN and SYDVKM. The CDR3 protein is CASSPPNTEAFF. CDR3 coding DNA: TGTGCCAGCAGTCCTCCGAACACTGAAGCTTTCTTT.